The next 11 T cell receptor beta chains were all read from a single sample in a study of T cells after yellow fever vaccination. A single record per CDR3 protein comes from TCRdb applying MiXCR to the 5' RACE reads. The profile covers 95,000 to 100,000 distinct CDR3 sequences, with approximately 6.3% appearing a single time and over 40% taken by the ten largest. The source was CD8+ T cells sorted from PBMCs, collected 10 days after the yellow fever booster vaccination. These receptors all stem from a man younger than 30 who received the YFV17D yellow fever vaccine.

This clonotype has only a few counts. The CDR3 region has the DNA TGCAGCGTTGGGGTTTTGGACAAGGACTATGGCTACACCTTC. It translates to CSVGVLDKDYGYTF. This chain uses TRBV29-1 with TRBJ1-2; D may be TRBD1 (5 bases). The CDR3 spans 14 residues. Germline CDR1 SQVTM, CDR2 ANQGSEA. Trimming stripped 4 bases from V and 3 bases from J, with 15 bases between. Full variable domain (rest looked up from reference TRBV29-1 and TRBJ1-2): SAVISQKPSRDICQRGTSLTIQCQVDSQVTMMFWYRQQPGQSLTLIATANQGSEATYESGFVIDKFPISRPNLTFSTLTVSNMSPEDSSIYLCSVGVLDKDYGYTFGSGTRLTVV.

The chain is built from TRBV7-9 and TRBJ2-1; 7 nucleotides agree with TRBD2. The germline V gene has CDR1 SEHNR and CDR2 FQNEAQ (reference sequence). The CDR3 covers 14 residues. With 2 bases clipped from V and 6 bases from J, the junction kept 4 bases outside the gene matches. This chain's CDR3 is CASSLSGTTNEQFF. The CDR3 DNA is TGTGCCAGCAGCTTATCCGGGACTACCAATGAGCAGTTCTTC.

The chain employs TRBV9 and TRBJ1-4; D possibly corresponds to TRBD1 (6 bases). This CDR3 contains 15 residues. V was pared by 3 bases and J by 3 bases, with 12 bases between. Germline CDR1 reads SGDLS; CDR2 reads YYNGEE. CDR3 sequence reads: CASSDGGASNEKLFF. CDR3 in DNA: TGTGCCAGCAGCGATGGGGGGGCCTCTAATGAAAAACTGTTTTTT.

This chain uses TRBV9 with TRBJ1-4, with a weak D call TRBD1 (5 bases). Per the germline V gene, CDR1 is SGDLS and CDR2 is YYNGEE. The CDR3 has 12 amino acids. V was shortened by 6 bases and J by 7 bases, with 10 bases between the two germline ends. The CDR3 here is CASNGGGEKLFF. Here the CDR3 DNA reads TGTGCCAGCAACGGGGGAGGTGAAAAACTGTTTTTT.

The rearrangement uses TRBV29-1 and TRBJ2-1; 9 nucleotides align to TRBD1. The V segment lost 6 bases and the J segment 8 bases; nucleotides outside the gene matches: 17. This CDR3 has 16 amino acids. Per the germline V gene, CDR1 is SQVTM and CDR2 is ANQGSEA. CDR3 coding DNA: TGCAGCGTGGACAGGGGACCCCGGCCCTTGGTCGATGAGCAGTTCTTC. Protein sequence: CSVDRGPRPLVDEQFF.

This clonotype was counted at least ten times. The gene calls are TRBV29-1 and TRBJ2-7; 10 bases map to TRBD1. The V and J ends lost 6 bases and 3 bases, in that order; junction bases with no gene match: 5. The CDR3 runs 13 residues. Germline-derived CDR1 and CDR2 are SQVTM and ANQGSEA. The DNA for the CDR3 is TGCAGCGTGGGGACAGGGGAAAGCTACGAGCAGTACTTC. It yields the protein CSVGTGESYEQYF.

The table lists this clonotype with a few counts. V is TRBV15 and J is TRBJ2-3; no clear D. There are 16 residues in the CDR3. CDR1 and CDR2 (germline): LNHNV, YYDKDF (reference sequence). V lost 1 base and J 2 bases, leaving 13 bases between the germline ends. CDR3 in amino acids: CATSRVSEENTDTQYF. CDR3 nucleotides: TGTGCCACCAGCAGAGTGTCAGAAGAAAACACAGATACGCAGTATTTT.

A few counts support this clonotype. The rearrangement uses TRBV6-2 or TRBV6-3 and TRBJ2-2; 10 bases fit TRBD2. Germline CDR1 and CDR2: MNHEY and SVGEGT. The CDR3 extends over 16 amino acids. The V gene end was trimmed by 6 bases and the J gene end by 2 bases; junction bases not matched to a gene: 6. CDR3 residues: CASSPSSGGNTGELFF. The CDR3 coding sequence is TGTGCCAGCAGCCCATCTAGCGGGGGAAACACCGGGGAGCTGTTTTTT.

The table lists this clonotype with a few counts. J is TRBJ2-7 and V is TRBV5-4; D is ambiguous. The CDR3 extends over 14 amino acids. Germline V CDR1 and CDR2: SGHNT, YYREEE (reference sequence). Trimming left V 1 base short and J 5 bases short, with 13 bases between. CDR3 amino acids: CASSLWPVRDEQYV. The CDR3, as DNA: TGTGCCAGCAGCTTGTGGCCCGTCCGGGACGAGCAGTACGTC.

The chain recombines TRBV9 with TRBJ2-3, with TRBD2 identical over 11 bases. J gave up 6 bases and V 3 bases, and 9 bases lay outside the gene matches. Germline CDR1 and CDR2: SGDLS and YYNGEE. There are 16 residues in the CDR3. CDR3 nucleotides: TGTGCCAGCAGCGAGAGACTAGCGGGGAATTGGGATACGCAGTATTTT. This encodes CASSERLAGNWDTQYF.

This clonotype was counted only a few times. Written as DNA, the CDR3 is TGTGCCAGCAGCCAACGTCCCGGGACAGGGCATAGCAATCAGCCCCAGCATTTT. Translated, it gives CASSQRPGTGHSNQPQHF. The genes are TRBV4-2 and TRBJ1-5, with TRBD1 matching over 9 bases. Germline CDR1 LGHNA, CDR2 YNFKEQ. The length of the CDR3 is 18 residues. The J segment lost 0 bases and the V segment lost 2 bases, leaving 8 bases of the junction unmatched.